This TCR beta chain was retrieved from a study of blood T cell repertoires in COVID-19. The repertoire was sequenced with immunoSEQ multiplex PCR; TCRdb's copy has only in-frame clones and lacks some. The sample consists of fewer than 200,000 clones, 88% of them appearing once. Germline V CDR1 and CDR2: LNHDA, SQIVND (reference sequence). V was trimmed by 10 bases and J by 3 bases, leaving 16 bases between them. The CDR3 runs 13 residues. The TCR originated in a woman between 18 and 29 years old who had recovered from COVID-19. Sequencing was carried out using PBMCs or T cells enriched from blood (not recorded which). V gene TRBV19 combines with J gene TRBJ2-7, with a tentative D call TRBD1 (6 bases). The CDR3 sequence is CATSIQGIYEQYF. As DNA, the CDR3 is TGTGCCACCTCCATACAGGGTATCTACGAGCAGTACTTC.